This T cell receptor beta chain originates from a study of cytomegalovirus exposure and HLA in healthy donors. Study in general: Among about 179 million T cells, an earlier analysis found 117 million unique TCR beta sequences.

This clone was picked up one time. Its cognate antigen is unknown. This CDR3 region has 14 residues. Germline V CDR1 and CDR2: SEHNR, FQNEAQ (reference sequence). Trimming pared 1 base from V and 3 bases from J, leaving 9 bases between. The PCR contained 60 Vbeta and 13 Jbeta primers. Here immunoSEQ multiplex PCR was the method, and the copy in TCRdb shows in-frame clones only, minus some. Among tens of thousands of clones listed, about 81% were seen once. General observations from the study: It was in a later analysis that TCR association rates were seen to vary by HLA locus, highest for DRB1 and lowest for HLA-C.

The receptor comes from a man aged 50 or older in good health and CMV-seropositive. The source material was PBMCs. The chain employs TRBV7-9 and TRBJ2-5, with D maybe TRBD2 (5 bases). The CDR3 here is CASSLGASKETQYF. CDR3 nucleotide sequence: TGTGCCAGCAGCTTAGGGGCTAGCAAAGAGACCCAGTACTTC.